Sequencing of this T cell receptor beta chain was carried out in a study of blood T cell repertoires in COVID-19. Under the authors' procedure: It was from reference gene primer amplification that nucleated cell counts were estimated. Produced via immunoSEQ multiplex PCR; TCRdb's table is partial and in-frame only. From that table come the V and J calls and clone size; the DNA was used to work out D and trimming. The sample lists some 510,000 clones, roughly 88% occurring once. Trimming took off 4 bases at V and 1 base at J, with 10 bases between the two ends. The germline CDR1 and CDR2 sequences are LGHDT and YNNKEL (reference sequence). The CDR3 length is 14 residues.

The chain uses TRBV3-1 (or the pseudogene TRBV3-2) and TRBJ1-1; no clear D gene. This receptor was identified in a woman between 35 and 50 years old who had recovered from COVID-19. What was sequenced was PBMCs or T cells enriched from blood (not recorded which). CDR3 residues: CASSLLRGNTEAFF. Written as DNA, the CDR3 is TGTGCCAGCAGCCTTCTTCGCGGGAACACTGAAGCTTTCTTT.